This T cell receptor (beta chain) originates from a study of PD-1 blockade in classical Hodgkin lymphoma. Study outcomes and limitations: A reduction in baseline TCR diversity was reportedly seen in newly diagnosed patients relative to healthy donors. With CD4+ cells, TCR diversity rose significantly by C4D1, but not with CD8+ cells. Nivolumab initiated under 1 year post-ASCT led to patient exclusion.

Comment on this clone: Its antigen is currently unknown.

The protocol was immunoSEQ multiplex PCR, while the TCRdb copy is restricted to in-frame clones and leaves out a portion. Among around 50,000 clones listed, around 74% were seen once. This CDR3 has 13 residues. Trimming shortened V by 6 bases and J by 10 bases, and 15 bases separated the two germline ends. Germline CDR1 is MNHEY and CDR2 is SVGAGI. The time point: cycle 4 day 1 (C4D1), after more than five weeks of nivolumab. No patient escaped relapse after autologous stem cell transplantation, and brentuximab vedotin exposure varied. Complete response, partial response or progressive disease was each patient's best response.

The V and J genes are TRBV6-5 and TRBJ1-4; D might be TRBD1 (6 bases). Sample: peripheral blood mononuclear cells (PBMCs), taken before the fourth cycle of nivolumab. This sequence originates from a human donor with classical Hodgkin lymphoma. CDR3 sequence reads: CASRSSGGGKLFF. CDR3 coding DNA: TGTGCCAGCAGAAGCAGCGGGGGCGGAAAACTGTTTTTT.